This TCR beta chain emerged from a study of radiotherapy plus CTLA-4 blockade in lung cancer. Study context: Objective responses were seen in around 18% of patients, disease control in less than 40%. Study-level points and caveats: Following radiotherapy plus ipilimumab, tumor-derived TCR clones expanded in the blood. Early blood T cell clone dynamics, with interferon-beta, were reported to best predict response.

Those patients who had chemo-refractory metastatic non-small-cell lung cancer were given focal radiation along with CTLA-4 blockade through ipilimumab. Regarding this clone: What it binds is not known. The junction departs from germline at one end; a sequencing error may be responsible.

Sequencing was performed with immunoSEQ multiplex PCR; in TCRdb, only in-frame clones are kept and a portion is missing. Among 90,000 to 100,000 clones listed, roughly 80% were seen once. Germline V gene lookup returns CDR1 SSHAT and CDR2 FNYEAQ (reference sequence). The CDR3 is 15 amino acids. The TCR was taken from a human donor with non-small cell lung cancer that progressed on radiotherapy plus ipilimumab. This specimen consisted of peripheral blood, obtained from a patient treated with radiotherapy plus ipilimumab. The chain employs TRBV7-7 and TRBJ2-2, with 8 bases that match TRBD2. CDR3 loop: CASSPGAGGTGELFF. CDR3 DNA: TGTGCTAGCAGCCCCGGTGCGGGAGGAACCGGGGAGCTGTTTTTT.